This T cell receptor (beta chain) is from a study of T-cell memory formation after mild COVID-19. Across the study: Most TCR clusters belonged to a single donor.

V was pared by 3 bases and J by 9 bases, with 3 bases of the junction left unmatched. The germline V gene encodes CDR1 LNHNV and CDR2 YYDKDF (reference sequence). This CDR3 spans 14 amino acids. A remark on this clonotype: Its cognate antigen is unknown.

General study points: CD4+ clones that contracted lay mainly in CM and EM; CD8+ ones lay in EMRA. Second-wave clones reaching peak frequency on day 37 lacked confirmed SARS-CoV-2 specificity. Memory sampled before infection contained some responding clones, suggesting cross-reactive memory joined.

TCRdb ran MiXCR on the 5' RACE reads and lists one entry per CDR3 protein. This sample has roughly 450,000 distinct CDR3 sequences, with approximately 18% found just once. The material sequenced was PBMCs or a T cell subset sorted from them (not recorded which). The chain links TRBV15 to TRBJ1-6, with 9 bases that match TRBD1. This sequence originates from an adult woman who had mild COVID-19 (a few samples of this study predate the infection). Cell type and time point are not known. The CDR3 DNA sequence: TGTGCCACCAGCAGCTACAGGGGGCGTTCACCCCTCCACTTT. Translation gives CATSSYRGRSPLHF.